Shown below are 4 T cell receptor beta chains from a single sample sequenced in a study of blood T cell repertoires in COVID-19. TCRdb's copy holds only in-frame clones and misses some; the assay was immunoSEQ multiplex PCR. The sample includes roughly 290,000 clones, approximately 90% of them seen just once. The specimen was peripheral blood. These receptors were taken from a man aged 30 to 45 with acute or convalescent COVID-19.

This clone was observed a handful of times. V usage is TRBV5-8 and J usage is TRBJ1-2; TRBD1 matches at 7 bases. The V and J ends lost 2 bases and 4 bases, in that order; junction bases with no gene match: 5. Germline loops: CDR1 SGHTS, CDR2 YDEGEE. This CDR3 region has 14 residues. The CDR3 region has the DNA TGTGCCAGCAGCTTCGACGCAGGGGGCTATGGCTACACCTTC. This sequence encodes CASSFDAGGYGYTF.

In its sample, this clone was seen a few times. This chain connects TRBV27 to TRBJ1-2, with D hard to call. Trimming pared 4 bases from V and 5 bases from J, leaving 8 bases between. This CDR3 contains 12 residues. The germline V gene encodes CDR1 MNHEY and CDR2 SMNVEV (reference sequence). The CDR3 loop reads CASSSGLYGYTF. The CDR3 region has the DNA TGTGCCAGCAGTTCTGGGCTTTATGGCTACACCTTC.

The chain combines TRBV7-3 with TRBJ1-2; TRBD1 matches at 11 bases. Per the germline V gene, CDR1 is SGHTA and CDR2 is FQGTGA. The V segment lost 5 bases and the J segment 4 bases; nucleotides outside the gene matches: 9. The CDR3 consists of 16 residues. CDR3: CASSETPGQGGYGYTF. DNA for the CDR3: TGTGCCAGCAGCGAGACCCCGGGACAGGGGGGCTATGGCTACACCTTC.

V is TRBV5-1 and J is TRBJ1-4; 10 nucleotides match TRBD1. The CDR3 loop spans 13 amino acids. The J segment lost 6 bases and the V segment lost 7 bases, leaving 3 bases of the junction unmatched. CDR1 is SGHRS and CDR2 is YFSETQ in the germline V gene. The DNA for the CDR3 is TGCGCCAGCCAGGGACAGGGGTATGAAAAACTGTTTTTT. This translates into CASQGQGYEKLFF.